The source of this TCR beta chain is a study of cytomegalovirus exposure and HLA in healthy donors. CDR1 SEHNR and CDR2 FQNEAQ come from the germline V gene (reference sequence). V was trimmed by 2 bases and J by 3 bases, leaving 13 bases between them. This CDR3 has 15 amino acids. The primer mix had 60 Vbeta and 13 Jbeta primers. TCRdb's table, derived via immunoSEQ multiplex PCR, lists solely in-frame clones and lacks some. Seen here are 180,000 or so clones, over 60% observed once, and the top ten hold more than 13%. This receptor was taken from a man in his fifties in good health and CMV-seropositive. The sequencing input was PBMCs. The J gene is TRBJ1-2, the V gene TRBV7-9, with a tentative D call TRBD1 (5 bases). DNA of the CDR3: TGTGCCAGCAGCTTAATGGGGTCAGGGCACTATGGCTACACCTTC. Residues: CASSLMGSGHYGYTF.